This T cell receptor (beta chain) is drawn from a study of shared clonotypes between healthy human individuals. General study points: Apart from blood, nothing was sampled; tissue repertoires likely differ. Measured sharing among donors was expected to vary with sequencing depth.

With regard to this clone: Its antigen is unidentified.

The V and J ends lost 4 bases and 2 bases, in that order; junction bases with no gene match: 16. Germline V gives CDR1 SGDLS, CDR2 YYNGEE. The CDR3 contains 19 residues. Per the authors' pipeline: Filtering differed because ImmunoSEQ produced junction-only sequences that carried no quality scores. The data were produced by immunoSEQ multiplex PCR, yet TCRdb's version contains in-frame clones alone and is incomplete. That table gives V, J and clone size, and the DNA gave D and trimming. This table holds nearly 500,000 clones, approximately 80% found once. Nashville, Tennessee was home to all donors, who were Caucasian adults.

The sequence derives from a middle-aged woman in good health. Some clones in this sample may be carry-over from other donors' samples. This chain connects TRBV9 to TRBJ2-5, with 11 bases identical to TRBD2. Sequenced material: PBMCs. CDR3 DNA: TGTGCCAGCAGCCTACATAGCGGGAGGGCCCCAACTGAGCAAGAGACCCAGTACTTC. It yields the protein CASSLHSGRAPTEQETQYF.